What follows are 11 T cell receptor beta chains derived from one specimen sequenced in a study of breast tumors, draining lymph nodes, adjacent tissues (dated by TCRdb to about 2016). Library generation was performed with multiplex PCR. TCRdb names Illumina HiSeq 2000 as the instrument used. The public reads were run again by TCRdb, first through fastp at Q25 and then through MiXCR, and only productive beta chains were kept. CDR3 protein duplicates are merged, each entry listing the most common genes and DNA. The table for this sample lists more than 100,000 distinct CDR3 sequences; around 22% of them were counted only once. Around 2.6% of the sample rests with the top ten. Lymph node samples were obtained from the axillary draining lymph nodes of breast cancer patients. The source material was axillary lymph node tissue. The origin of the receptors is a female donor with breast cancer. Some clones in this sample may be carry-over from other donors' samples.

Remarks on this clonotype: Just one base apart from a much larger clone, this may be a read error. This chain uses TRBV10-3 with TRBJ1-2, with D perhaps TRBD1 (6 bases). The CDR3 contains 13 residues. In germline, CDR1 is ENHRY, CDR2 SYGVKD. This chain's CDR3 is CASSEAGAYGYTF. The CDR3 DNA reads TGTGCCAGCAGTGAAGCAGGGGCCTATGGCTACACCTTC.

This clonotype has ten or more counts. V gene TRBV24-1 combines with J gene TRBJ2-7, with D perhaps TRBD1 (5 bases). This CDR3 comprises 12 residues. Trimming cost V 7 bases and J 0 bases, with 6 bases left between them. Germline V gives CDR1 KGHDR, CDR2 SFDVKD. CDR3 coding DNA: TGTGCCACCAGGACAGACTCCTACGAGCAGTACTTC. Translation: CATRTDSYEQYF.

Regarding this clonotype: A much larger clone sits a single nucleotide away, making a read error possible. The V gene is TRBV19, the J gene TRBJ2-7; D is perhaps TRBD1 (5 bases). Trimming stripped 3 bases from V and 5 bases from J, with 17 bases between. The germline V gene has CDR1 LNHDA and CDR2 SQIVND (reference sequence). The CDR3 sequence is 15 residues long. The CDR3 region is CASSIRRVSRDEQYF. The CDR3 DNA follows: TGTGCCAGTAGTATTCGCAGGGTGAGTCGGGACGAGCAGTACTTC.

About this clonotype itself: A much larger clone differs by one base, so this may be a read error. The V gene is TRBV20-1, the J gene TRBJ2-5, with 14 positions matching TRBD2. From germline, CDR1 is DFQATT and CDR2 SNEGSKA (reference sequence). The junction had 6 bases not matched to a gene; V was cut back by 7 bases and J by 8 bases. The CDR3 length is 13 residues. The CDR3 spells CSGGLAGGHTQYF. The CDR3 DNA reads TGCAGTGGCGGACTAGCGGGAGGTCATACCCAGTACTTC.

The chain joins TRBV28 to TRBJ1-2, with TRBD1 identical over 7 bases. V shed 6 bases and J 7 bases; nucleotides not matched to a gene: 2. CDR1 and CDR2 from the germline V gene are MDHEN and SYDVKM. The CDR3 totals 11 residues. In DNA, the CDR3 is TGTGCCAGCAGACAGGGGACTGGCTACACCTTC. Amino acids: CASRQGTGYTF.

This clonotype was detected ten times or more. This chain connects TRBV6-5 to TRBJ2-7, with TRBD1 matching 7 bases. Germline lookup yields CDR1 MNHEY and CDR2 SVGAGI. CDR3 length: 11 residues. V lost 6 bases, J lost 6 bases, and 2 bases stayed unmatched. CDR3 residues: CASRTGFEQYF. In nucleotides, the CDR3 is TGTGCCAGCAGGACAGGGTTCGAGCAGTACTTC.

Details on this clonotype: This may be a read error: a much more frequent sequence differs by one nucleotide. The chain recombines TRBV28 with TRBJ1-5, with D unclear. From germline, CDR1 is MDHEN and CDR2 SYDVKM. This CDR3 contains 13 residues. CDR3 loop: CGSRLERAQPQHF. CDR3 nucleotides: TGTGGCAGCAGATTGGAGAGGGCTCAGCCCCAGCATTTT.

Worth noting for this clonotype: A single base separates this from a much larger clone, so it may be a read error. Because it lacks the conserved phenylalanine or tryptophan at the end, this CDR3 is likely a read error. The rearrangement uses TRBV7-2 and TRBJ2-1; D ambiguous. CDR3 size: 11 residues. Deletions cut 0 bases from V and 9 bases from J, with 3 bases between. Germline V gene lookup returns CDR1 SGHTA and CDR2 FQGNSA. DNA for the CDR3: TGTGCCAGCAGCTTAGCCAGTGAGCAGTTCCTC. Protein: CASSLASEQFL.

Worth noting for this clonotype: Since a much larger clone is just one base distant, this may be a read error. The rearrangement links TRBV28 to TRBJ1-6, with D unresolved. Germline V gene sequence: CDR1 MDHEN, CDR2 SYDVKM. The CDR3 totals 14 residues. CDR3 sequence (DNA): TGTGCCAGCAGTTTAGGACCTAATGGTTCATCCCTCCACTTT. It encodes CASSLGPNGSSLHF.

In this sample, this clonotype turned up many times. The chain couples TRBV4-1 to TRBJ2-3; D is unclear. Germline assignment: CDR1 MGHRA and CDR2 YSYEKL. V shed 6 bases and J shed 2 bases, with 12 bases lying between them. This CDR3 is built from 14 residues. The CDR3 region is CASSDVGFTDTQYF. For the CDR3, the DNA is TGCGCCAGCAGTGACGTAGGATTCACAGATACGCAGTATTTT.

Many counts were recorded for this clonotype. The rearrangement uses TRBV27 and TRBJ1-2; the match to TRBD1 covers 10 bases. Per the germline V gene, CDR1 is MNHEY and CDR2 is SMNVEV (reference sequence). The V and J ends lost 3 bases and 4 bases, in that order; junction bases with no gene match: 5. There are 15 residues in the CDR3. The DNA for the CDR3 is TGTGCCAGCAGTTTTCGGGGGACAGGGGTCTATGGCTACACCTTC. As protein: CASSFRGTGVYGYTF.